Listed here are 4 T cell receptor beta chains from one sample, sequenced in a study of shared clonotypes between healthy human individuals (TCRdb year 2020). The library was built by means of the immunoSEQ multiplex PCR assay. Here the immuneACCESS table is served through TCRdb, limited to in-frame sequences with V and J called. Missing clones are a known gap in these copies; in checked studies unresolved V genes cover under half, and the rest lacks a known reason. The sample contains 950,000 to 1,100,000 clones, approximately 76% of them found a single time. The ten largest clones capture about 1.5% of the sample. The sequenced sample consisted of memory CD4+ T cells sorted from blood. Reading the label with the study, this specimen's cell subset or site is: CD45RA-negative fraction. The receptors originated from a man between 18 and 29 years old in good health.

This sequence joins TRBV10-3 and TRBJ2-1; the match to TRBD2 covers 11 bases. V was pared by 5 bases and J by 7 bases, with 4 bases of the junction left unmatched. Germline V gene lookup returns CDR1 ENHRY and CDR2 SYGVKD. This CDR3 is 14 amino acids long. The CDR3 reads CAISRGLAENEQFF. The DNA for the CDR3 is TGTGCCATCAGTCGGGGACTAGCGGAAAATGAGCAGTTCTTC.

CDR3 amino acids: CASSMGAKPTDTQYF. The CDR3 DNA reads as TGTGCCAGTAGTATGGGGGCGAAGCCCACAGATACGCAGTATTTT. The J gene is TRBJ2-3, the V gene TRBV19; the D gene is possibly TRBD1 (6 bases). Trimming pared 3 bases from V and 2 bases from J, leaving 12 bases between. The CDR3 loop spans 15 amino acids. Germline CDR1 reads LNHDA; CDR2 reads SQIVND (reference sequence).

This clone was detected only a few times. V usage is TRBV5-1 and J usage is TRBJ2-2, with TRBD1 matching 8 bases. The germline CDR1 and CDR2 sequences are SGHRS and YFSETQ. Trimming at V came to 4 bases and at J to 0 bases, leaving 8 bases not matched to a gene. The CDR3 consists of 17 residues. CDR3 in DNA: TGCGCCAGCAGCCCGATTGCAGGGGGCGCGAACACCGGGGAGCTGTTTTTT. Its translation: CASSPIAGGANTGELFF.

This clone was seen only once. This specimen includes other DNA sequences encoding the same CDR3. The chain is built from TRBV2 and TRBJ2-3, with D possibly TRBD1 on 5 matching bases. Trimming took 5 bases from V and 5 from J, leaving 8 bases between them. Germline CDR1 and CDR2: SNHLY and FYNNEI. The CDR3 is made up of 12 amino acids. Written as DNA, the CDR3 is TGTGCCAGCAGTATTCAGGGAGATACGCAGTATTTT. This encodes CASSIQGDTQYF.